The clone carrying this T cell receptor beta chain occurred a few times. Its antigen is still unknown. This CDR3 contains 15 residues. CDR1 is MNHNY and CDR2 is SVGAGI in the germline V gene (reference sequence). The ends were cut back, 2 bases at V and 1 base at J, with 9 bases in the middle. The data belong to a study of identical twins. General study findings and limits: Insertions were fewer in abundant cord blood beta clonotypes, whereas memory repertoires showed none of this pattern. Analyses based on zero insertions could be partly confounded by invariant MAIT and iNKT cells. Where beta out-of-frame sequences were concerned, excess twin sharing was weaker.

A template switching step contributed a universal primer site, while unique molecular identifiers were present in the cDNA. TCRdb ran MiXCR on the 5' RACE reads and lists one entry per CDR3 protein. The sample carries more than 1.5 million distinct CDR3 sequences, about 32% recorded once. The TCR comes from a newborn girl in good health. The gene calls are TRBV6-6 and TRBJ1-3, with D tentatively TRBD1 (5 bases). Sample: cord blood. CDR3: CASSYDGGSGNTIYF. The CDR3 nucleotides read TGTGCCAGCAGTTACGATGGGGGTTCTGGAAACACCATATATTTT.